These T cell receptor beta chains were read from a single sample in a study of PD-1 blockade in classical Hodgkin lymphoma. The data were produced by immunoSEQ multiplex PCR, yet TCRdb's version contains in-frame clones alone and is incomplete. In the table there are around 60,000 clones, 90% to 95% of which are singletons. Sequenced here: peripheral blood mononuclear cells (PBMCs), sampled before the fourth cycle of nivolumab. Receptors originate from a human donor with classical Hodgkin lymphoma. Each CDR3 is given with its conserved first and last residue. A D gene is named only where the DNA matches it firmly. Part of the rows lack a size; the others show once, few, many or a class for expanded clones.

D: NA
V: TRBV6-5
J: TRBJ2-7
size: NA
DNA: TGTGCCAGCAGTCCAGGGGGAGGGTCCTACGAGCAGTACTTC
CDR3: CASSPGGGSYEQYF

D: NA
V: TRBV28
J: TRBJ1-1
size: NA
DNA: TGTGCCAGCAGTCCCAATGGGGGGCTCACTGAAGCTTTCTTT
CDR3: CASSPNGGLTEAFF

D: NA
V: TRBV19
J: TRBJ1-5
size: NA
DNA: TGTGCCAGTAGTATAAGGACAGAGAGCAATCAGCCCCAGCATTTT
CDR3: CASSIRTESNQPQHF

D: TRBD2
V: TRBV5-1
J: TRBJ2-7
size: NA
DNA: TGCGCCAGCAGCAGGGGACTAGCGGGAGGTTCCTACGAGCAGTACTTC
CDR3: CASSRGLAGGSYEQYF

D: TRBD2
V: TRBV4-1
J: TRBJ2-2
size: NA
DNA: TGCGCCAGCAGCTCTAGCGGGGGTACCGGGGAGCTGTTTTTT
CDR3: CASSSSGGTGELFF

D: TRBD1
V: TRBV25-1
J: TRBJ2-4
size: NA
DNA: TGTGCCACCACCGGACAGGGCGAAAACATTCAGTACTTC
CDR3: CATTGQGENIQYF

D: TRBD1
V: TRBV2
J: TRBJ1-4
size: NA
DNA: TGTGCCAGCAGTGTCGGGCAGGGGGATGAAAAACTGTTTTTT
CDR3: CASSVGQGDEKLFF

D: TRBD1
V: TRBV28
J: TRBJ1-6
size: NA
DNA: TGTGCCAGCAGTTCCGGACAGGGCGCCTATAATTCACCCCTCCACTTT
CDR3: CASSSGQGAYNSPLHF

D: NA
V: TRBV5-4
J: TRBJ2-7
size: NA
DNA: TGTGCCAGCAGCTTGGACGGGACCCCCTACGAGCAGTACTTC
CDR3: CASSLDGTPYEQYF

D: NA
V: TRBV5-1
J: TRBJ1-1
size: few
DNA: TGCGCCAGCAGCTCCCAGGACGGAAACACTGAAGCTTTCTTT
CDR3: CASSSQDGNTEAFF

D: NA
V: TRBV11-2
J: TRBJ2-1
size: NA
DNA: TGTGCCAGCAGCTTAGAATTCGGGGGAACAGGTCGAGACTCCTACAATGAGCAGTTCTTC
CDR3: CASSLEFGGTGRDSYNEQFF

D: NA
V: TRBV28
J: TRBJ1-1
size: NA
DNA: TGTGCCAGCAGTTTGGAGTGGAGCACTGAAGCTTTCTTT
CDR3: CASSLEWSTEAFF

D: NA
V: TRBV27
J: TRBJ1-1
size: once
DNA: TGTGCCAGCAGTTTCGGCAGGTCGAACACTGAAGCTTTCTTT
CDR3: CASSFGRSNTEAFF

D: NA
V: TRBV5-1
J: TRBJ2-2
size: NA
DNA: TGCGCCAGCAGCTTGGGGACGGACACCGGGGAGCTGTTTTTT
CDR3: CASSLGTDTGELFF

D: NA
V: TRBV6-1
J: TRBJ2-7
size: NA
DNA: TGTGCCAGCAGTGAAGGTTTGCCCTACGAGCAGTACTTC
CDR3: CASSEGLPYEQYF

D: TRBD1
V: TRBV7-8
J: TRBJ1-1
size: NA
DNA: TGTGCCAGCAGCCGAGGATACGAACAGGGGGCTTTCTTT
CDR3: CASSRGYEQGAFF

D: NA
V: TRBV18
J: TRBJ1-5
size: NA
DNA: TGTGCCAGCTCCGAGCAGGGGCCTAGCAATCAGCCCCAGCATTTT
CDR3: CASSEQGPSNQPQHF

D: NA
V: TRBV7-9
J: TRBJ2-1
size: NA
DNA: TGTGCCAGCAGCTTAGGACTAGACAATGAGCAGTTCTTC
CDR3: CASSLGLDNEQFF

D: NA
V: TRBV28
J: TRBJ2-3
size: once
DNA: TGTGCCAGCTGGGATATGGATACGCAGTATTTT
CDR3: CASWDMDTQYF

D: NA
V: TRBV5-1
J: TRBJ2-3
size: NA
DNA: TGCGCCAGCAGGTCCACACCATACACAGATACGCAGTATTTT
CDR3: CASRSTPYTDTQYF

D: NA
V: TRBV11-2
J: TRBJ2-5
size: NA
DNA: TGTGCCAGCAGCTCGATGACCGGGACCCAAGAGACCCAGTACTTC
CDR3: CASSSMTGTQETQYF

D: NA
V: TRBV9
J: TRBJ2-3
size: NA
DNA: TGTGCCAGCAGCGCCGGACTGCGACAAAGCACAGATACGCAGTATTTT
CDR3: CASSAGLRQSTDTQYF

D: NA
V: TRBV18
J: TRBJ2-7
size: NA
DNA: TGTGCCAGCTCACCTCCCATCGGGTACGAGCAGTACTTC
CDR3: CASSPPIGYEQYF

D: NA
V: TRBV11-2
J: TRBJ2-1
size: NA
DNA: TGTGCCCTCAGTGAGGCCCAGTTCTTC
CDR3: CALSEAQFF

D: NA
V: TRBV6-5
J: TRBJ1-2
size: NA
DNA: TGTGCCAGCAGTTACGAGAGTATTCCATCCTCGTGGGGCTACACCTTC
CDR3: CASSYESIPSSWGYTF

D: NA
V: TRBV5-6
J: TRBJ2-2
size: NA
DNA: TGTGCCAGCAGCCTGGGACGGAACACCGGGGAGCTGTTTTTT
CDR3: CASSLGRNTGELFF

D: NA
V: TRBV18
J: TRBJ2-5
size: NA
DNA: TGTGCCAGCTCGGACAGTGTACAACGAGAGACCCAGTACTTC
CDR3: CASSDSVQRETQYF

D: NA
V: TRBV29-1
J: TRBJ2-5
size: NA
DNA: TGCAGCGTTGAGTCGGGCTGGGAAGAGACCCAGTACTTC
CDR3: CSVESGWEETQYF

D: TRBD1
V: TRBV19
J: TRBJ2-7
size: NA
DNA: TGTGCCAGTAGTTGGCAGGGGGCCGACGAGCAGTACTTC
CDR3: CASSWQGADEQYF

D: TRBD2
V: TRBV7-9
J: TRBJ2-5
size: NA
DNA: TGTGCCAGCAGCTTAATAGGGGAGGGGCAAGAGACCCAGTACTTC
CDR3: CASSLIGEGQETQYF

D: TRBD1
V: TRBV7-2
J: TRBJ1-2
size: NA
DNA: TGTGCCAGCAGCTTAAGGACAGGGGGCGCTGGGGGCTACACCTTC
CDR3: CASSLRTGGAGGYTF

D: NA
V: TRBV2
J: TRBJ2-1
size: NA
DNA: TGTGCCAGCAGTGAAGCGCCGAATGAGCAGTTCTTC
CDR3: CASSEAPNEQFF

D: TRBD1
V: TRBV28
J: TRBJ1-2
size: NA
DNA: TGTGCCAGCAGTTTCGTGGACAGGGCGGTTGGCTACACCTTC
CDR3: CASSFVDRAVGYTF

D: TRBD2
V: TRBV12-5
J: TRBJ2-1
size: NA
DNA: TGTGCTAGTGGTTACTCGAGCGGGAGAGACTACAATGAGCAGTTCTTC
CDR3: CASGYSSGRDYNEQFF

D: NA
V: TRBV7-6
J: TRBJ2-2
size: NA
DNA: TGTGCCAGCAGCCCTGACACCAACACCGGGGAGCTGTTTTTT
CDR3: CASSPDTNTGELFF

D: TRBD1
V: TRBV7-2
J: TRBJ2-5
size: NA
DNA: TGTGCCAGCAGCTCCGACAGGGGTTCGGAGACCCAGTACTTC
CDR3: CASSSDRGSETQYF

D: NA
V: TRBV28
J: TRBJ1-5
size: NA
DNA: TGTGCCAGCAGTTTATGGAAGGGGGAGGATCAGCCCCAGCATTTT
CDR3: CASSLWKGEDQPQHF

D: TRBD1
V: TRBV28
J: TRBJ2-5
size: NA
DNA: TGTGCCAGCAGTCACGAGGGGGCGCGCGGGGAGACCCAGTACTTC
CDR3: CASSHEGARGETQYF

D: TRBD2
V: TRBV4-1
J: TRBJ2-2
size: NA
DNA: TGCGCCAGCAGCCAAGAAGGGGGACTAGCGGGGAACACCGGGGAGCTGTTTTTT
CDR3: CASSQEGGLAGNTGELFF

D: TRBD2
V: TRBV2
J: TRBJ2-1
size: NA
DNA: TGTGCCAGCTTTCCTAGCGGGGGGGCTTACAATGAGCAGTTCTTC
CDR3: CASFPSGGAYNEQFF

D: TRBD1
V: TRBV28
J: TRBJ2-2
size: NA
DNA: TGTGCCAGCAGGGAGACAGGGTTCGTCACCGGGGAGCTGTTTTTT
CDR3: CASRETGFVTGELFF

D: TRBD2
V: TRBV11-2
J: TRBJ2-7
size: NA
DNA: TGTGCCAGCAGCTTAGGACTAGCGGGAGACGAGCAGTACTTC
CDR3: CASSLGLAGDEQYF

D: NA
V: TRBV7-9
J: TRBJ2-3
size: NA
DNA: TGTGCCAGCAGCTTAGAGGTCGGGGCAAATACGCAGTATTTT
CDR3: CASSLEVGANTQYF

D: NA
V: TRBV6-1
J: TRBJ2-7
size: NA
DNA: TGTGCCAGCAGTGAAGCGCGAATTGGTTTGTGGGACACCTACTCCTACGAGCAGTACTTC
CDR3: CASSEARIGLWDTYSYEQYF

D: NA
V: TRBV28
J: TRBJ2-7
size: NA
DNA: TGTGCCAGCAGTTCTAGGACAGCGCACTCCTACGAGCAGTACTTC
CDR3: CASSSRTAHSYEQYF

D: TRBD2
V: TRBV28
J: TRBJ2-1
size: once
DNA: TGTGCCAGCAGTTTCGAAGTCGGCGGGAGGACGAACTACAATGAGCAGTTCTTC
CDR3: CASSFEVGGRTNYNEQFF

D: NA
V: TRBV27
J: TRBJ1-5
size: NA
DNA: TGTGCCAGCAGTTTAACGGGATTTAGCAATCAGCCCCAGCATTTT
CDR3: CASSLTGFSNQPQHF

D: TRBD2
V: TRBV4-1
J: TRBJ2-1
size: NA
DNA: TGCGCCAGCAGCCAAGATCCCTTAGCGGGAGGGGAGGATGAGCAGTTCTTC
CDR3: CASSQDPLAGGEDEQFF

D: NA
V: TRBV21-1
J: TRBJ2-1
size: NA
DNA: TGTGCCAGCAGTCAACGACCTAGCGGGGGCACCAATGAGCAGTTCTTC
CDR3: CASSQRPSGGTNEQFF

D: NA
V: TRBV7-8
J: TRBJ2-2
size: once
DNA: TGTGCCAGCAGTATTGGTTCCGGGGAGCTGTTTTTT
CDR3: CASSIGSGELFF

D: NA
V: TRBV28
J: TRBJ2-5
size: NA
DNA: TGTGCCAGCAGTTTAGGCCGAGAAGAGACCCAGTACTTC
CDR3: CASSLGREETQYF

D: NA
V: TRBV7-3
J: TRBJ2-5
size: NA
DNA: TGCGCCAGCAGCCAAGAGGGGGATGGAGAGACCCAGTACTTC
CDR3: CASSQEGDGETQYF